The clone carrying this T cell receptor (beta chain) appeared a few times. This entry belongs to a study of blood T cell repertoires in COVID-19. Study summary: Spain, Italy and the United States supplied samples that represented acute and convalescent COVID-19. PBMCs, B-cell-depleted T cells, or T cells provided the cDNA or gDNA that made up the material.

Patients of the Seattle cohort, enrolled during active infection, were followed longitudinally. Germline-derived CDR1 and CDR2 are SGHNT and YENEEA. The V end lost 5 bases, the J end lost 5 bases, and 10 bases lay between the germline ends. There are 13 residues in the CDR3. In the source study's methods: Researchers report that nucleated cell counts were estimated from reference gene primer amplification. The method was immunoSEQ multiplex PCR; TCRdb's version includes in-frame clones alone and lacks a portion of them. The DNA gave D and trimming, while V, J and clone size come from that table. The sample records 210,000 or so clones, about 87% being singletons.

Sequenced: peripheral blood. The J gene is TRBJ2-1, the V gene TRBV11-3, with D perhaps TRBD2 (6 bases). The sequence derives from a man younger than 45 with COVID-19, enrolled during active disease. CDR3 residues: CASSGTRNNEQFF. Here the CDR3 DNA reads TGTGCCAGCAGCGGGACTCGTAACAATGAGCAGTTCTTC.